The 22 T cell receptor beta chains presented below share a single source sample, sequenced in a study of T cells in Graves' hyperthyroidism and ophthalmopathy. Amplification yielded TCR beta CDR3 regions, with RNA transcripts as the source. A first-round RT-PCR of the TCR CDR3 used the HTBI primer set. TCRdb reprocessed the multiplex PCR reads with MiXCR, giving one entry per CDR3 protein. In the table there are a few hundred thousand distinct CDR3 sequences, roughly a sixth of which are singletons. The source material was blood. Receptors were obtained from a woman aged 40 to 55 with Graves' ophthalmopathy.

This clonotype has ten or more counts. The chain combines TRBV7-2 with TRBJ2-3, with D perhaps TRBD1 or TRBD2 (5 bases each). Deletions cut 1 base from V and 5 bases from J, with 19 bases between. This CDR3 contains 17 residues. Germline V gene data show CDR1 as SGHTA and CDR2 as FQGNSA. This chain's CDR3 is CASSLGRKSPQGDTQYF. CDR3 nucleotide sequence: TGTGCCAGCAGCTTAGGGAGGAAGAGCCCCCAGGGAGATACGCAGTATTTT.

Many counts were recorded for this clonotype. This rearrangement joins TRBV5-1 to TRBJ2-5; TRBD2 aligns across 13 bases. CDR1 and CDR2 (germline): SGHRS, YFSETQ. The J segment lost 5 bases and the V segment lost 4 bases, leaving 8 bases of the junction unmatched. The CDR3 consists of 16 residues. CDR3 protein: CASSPGTSGTWETQYF. The CDR3 bases are TGCGCCAGCAGCCCGGGGACTAGCGGGACCTGGGAGACCCAGTACTTC.

This clonotype came up many times. The chain carries TRBV27 and TRBJ2-7; the D is unclear. Germline values: CDR1 MNHEY, CDR2 SMNVEV (reference sequence). V was shortened by 3 bases and J by 5 bases, with 11 bases between the two germline ends. This CDR3 region has 13 residues. The CDR3 DNA reads TGTGCCAGCAGTTTGAGGCCCCGCGACGAGCAGTACTTC. Its protein is CASSLRPRDEQYF.

The chain joins TRBV6-1 to TRBJ1-5; D is unresolved. The ends were cut back, 3 bases at V and 7 bases at J, with 10 bases in the middle. This CDR3 region has 13 residues. The V gene's germline CDR1 is MNHNS and CDR2 SASEGT. CDR3 sequence reads: CASSEHDRQPQHF. The CDR3 DNA is TGTGCCAGCAGTGAGCACGACCGGCAGCCCCAGCATTTT.

Ten or more counts support this clonotype. The chain joins TRBV18 to TRBJ1-3; no reliable D call. The CDR3 extends over 13 amino acids. The ends were cut back, 6 bases at V and 8 bases at J, with 14 bases in the middle. CDR1 and CDR2 (germline): KGHSH, LQKENI. The CDR3 spells CASSTYTGDTIYF. In DNA form, the CDR3 reads TGTGCCAGCTCGACCTACACCGGGGACACCATATATTTT.

This clonotype was seen at least ten times. The gene calls are TRBV30 and TRBJ1-1; D is perhaps TRBD1 (5 bases). Between the trimmed V and J ends, which lost 0 bases and 2 bases, there was a span of 13 bases. This CDR3 is built from 15 residues. The germline gives CDR1 GTSNPN, CDR2 SVGIG (reference sequence). This CDR3 reads CAWSVLDSTNTEAFF. The DNA of the CDR3 is TGTGCCTGGAGTGTTTTAGACAGCACCAACACTGAAGCTTTCTTT. The full variable domain, rest sourced from reference TRBV30 and TRBJ1-1, is SQTIHQWPATLVQPVGSPLSLECTVEGTSNPNLYWYRQAAGRGLQLLFYSVGIGQISSEVPQNLSASRPQDRQFILSSKKLLLSDSGFYLCAWSVLDSTNTEAFFGQGTRLTVV.

Many counts were recorded for this clonotype. The CDR3 spells CASSPYKAGVTTDTQYF. In nucleotides, the CDR3 is TGTGCCAGCAGCCCCTATAAGGCGGGAGTTACCACAGATACGCAGTATTTT. The chain employs TRBV28 and TRBJ2-3; 7 bases are a match to TRBD2. The CDR3 covers 17 residues. In germline, CDR1 is MDHEN, CDR2 SYDVKM. The trim removed 6 bases at V and 2 bases at J, leaving 14 bases unmatched.

This clonotype showed up many times. This sequence joins TRBV12-3 or TRBV12-4 and TRBJ1-2; a possible D gene is TRBD1 (5 bases). Trimming took 3 bases from V and 8 from J, leaving 13 bases between them. CDR3 length equals 13 residues. The CDR3 sequence: CASSFGGTGGYTF. The CDR3 DNA sequence: TGTGCCAGCAGTTTTGGGGGGACTGGCGGCTACACCTTC.

In its sample, this clonotype was seen a few times. The V gene is TRBV27, the J gene TRBJ2-7, with a tentative D call TRBD1 (7 bases). V lost 3 bases, J lost 7 bases, and 13 bases lay in between. This CDR3 contains 13 residues. Germline CDR1 is MNHEY and CDR2 is SMNVEV (reference sequence). Here the CDR3 DNA reads TGTGCCAGCAGTTTGGAGGGGGCGGGTGAGCAGTACTTC. It is translated as CASSLEGAGEQYF.

The CDR3 bases are TGTGCCAGCAGATTGACACAAACCTACGAGCAGTACTTC. Translated, it gives CASRLTQTYEQYF. The J gene is TRBJ2-7, the V gene TRBV7-2; no clear D gene. The V gene lost 6 bases and the J gene lost 2 bases, with 11 bases spanning the gap. Germline V gene sequence: CDR1 SGHTA, CDR2 FQGNSA. This CDR3 region has 13 residues.

This clonotype turned up a few times. The rearrangement uses TRBV29-1 and TRBJ2-3; D ambiguous. Germline CDR1 and CDR2: SQVTM and ANQGSEA. V gave up 4 bases and J gave up 9 bases, with 14 bases separating them. The CDR3 is 12 residues long. CDR3: CSVAESRQTQYF. CDR3 sequence (DNA): TGCAGCGTTGCCGAAAGTAGACAAACGCAGTATTTT.

The CDR3 nucleotides are TGTGCCAGCAGCTTGGATGTAGGCAAAGGGACCCAGTACTTC. Encoded protein: CASSLDVGKGTQYF. The V gene is TRBV5-5, the J gene TRBJ2-5; no definite D call. CDR1 SGHKS and CDR2 YYEKEE come from the germline V gene (reference sequence). This CDR3 comprises 14 residues. Trimming left V 0 bases short and J 7 bases short, with 13 bases between.

This clonotype was seen ten or more times. The J gene is TRBJ2-1, the V gene TRBV7-3; 14 nucleotides match TRBD2. Germline CDR1 reads SGHTA; CDR2 reads FQGTGA. There are 17 residues in the CDR3. V shed 2 bases and J 4 bases; nucleotides not matched to a gene: 4. CDR3 residues: CASSLRGTSGGYNEQFF. CDR3 nucleotides: TGTGCCAGCAGCTTACGAGGGACTAGCGGGGGTTACAATGAGCAGTTCTTC.

This clonotype was picked up many times. The chain has TRBV6-1 and TRBJ1-1; 8 nucleotides line up with TRBD1. This CDR3 spans 14 amino acids. Trimming took 6 bases from V and 5 from J; bases not matched to a gene: 8. CDR1 MNHNS and CDR2 SASEGT come from the germline V gene. CDR3 coding DNA: TGTGCCAGCAGCCTGGACAGGGCAAGGACTGAAGCTTTCTTT. Translated, it gives CASSLDRARTEAFF.

This clonotype was seen at least ten times. V and J are TRBV2 and TRBJ2-1, with unresolved D. The CDR3 extends over 14 amino acids. In germline, CDR1 is SNHLY, CDR2 FYNNEI. The V and J ends lost 2 bases and 4 bases respectively, with 9 bases between them. CDR3 nucleotides: TGTGCCAGCAGTGAATTAAGGCCGTACAATGAGCAGTTCTTC. It is translated as CASSELRPYNEQFF.

This clonotype has at least ten counts. The genes are TRBV2 and TRBJ1-1; D uncertain. This CDR3 comprises 14 residues. CDR1 is SNHLY and CDR2 is FYNNEI in the germline V gene. V lost 7 bases and J 6 bases, leaving 18 bases between the germline ends. The CDR3 coding sequence is TGTGCCAGCAAGGGAGATCCGGGGAGCTCTGAAGCTTTCTTT. Residues: CASKGDPGSSEAFF.

The V gene is TRBV30, the J gene TRBJ1-1; 11 bases align to TRBD1. This CDR3 is 14 amino acids long. Germline assignment: CDR1 GTSNPN and CDR2 SVGIG (reference sequence). Germline trimming cut 2 bases from V and 5 bases from J; bases unmatched to any gene: 4. The CDR3 coding sequence is TGTGCCTGGAGTACCGGGACAGGGGGAACTGAAGCTTTCTTT. Translation gives CAWSTGTGGTEAFF.

Regarding this clonotype: Sequence at one end of the junction differs from germline and may be a read error. The J gene is TRBJ2-7, the V gene TRBV20-1, with a possible D match to TRBD2 (7 bases). CDR3 length: 15 amino acids. CDR1 DFQATT and CDR2 SNEGSKA come from the germline V gene (reference sequence). CDR3 bases: TGCAGTGCTAGAAGGAGGGGGGGGGACCTCTACAAGCAGTACTTC. Its protein is CSARRRGGDLYKQYF.

This clonotype was detected ten times or more. This chain uses TRBV11-2 with TRBJ2-3, with unresolved D. In germline, CDR1 is SGHAT, CDR2 FQNNGV. With 7 bases removed from V and 4 bases from J, the gap between germline ends came to 9 bases. This CDR3 contains 12 residues. The CDR3 DNA reads TGTGCCAGCACCTGGGTTTCAGATACGCAGTATTTT. Translated: CASTWVSDTQYF.

This clonotype appeared many times. This sequence joins TRBV28 and TRBJ1-1; D not certain. Germline-derived CDR1 and CDR2 are MDHEN and SYDVKM. The CDR3 is 12 residues long. V was clipped by 10 bases and J by 3 bases, with 12 bases between them. CDR3 loop: CATYSRDTEAFF. The CDR3 nucleotides are TGTGCCACCTATAGCCGTGACACTGAAGCTTTCTTT.

This clonotype showed up just a few times. The J gene is TRBJ1-1, the V gene TRBV2; D is undetermined. The CDR3 length is 13 residues. Germline CDR1 is SNHLY and CDR2 is FYNNEI. The V and J ends lost 10 bases and 0 bases respectively, with 12 bases between them. CDR3 bases: TGTGCCACCAGACGTCATATGAACACTGAAGCTTTCTTT. This encodes CATRRHMNTEAFF. The full variable domain, with the rest looked up from reference TRBV2 and TRBJ1-1, is EPEVTQTPSHQVTQMGQEVILRCVPISNHLYFYWYRQILGQKVEFLVSFYNNEISEKSEIFDDQFSVERPDGSNFTLKIRSTKLEDSAMYFCATRRHMNTEAFFGQGTRLTVV.

This clonotype was seen more than once but under ten times. The rearrangement links TRBV6-1 to TRBJ2-3; the match to TRBD2 covers 10 bases. The CDR3 length is 14 residues. J was trimmed by 2 bases and V by 6 bases; bases with no gene match: 2. Per germline, CDR1 MNHNS and CDR2 SASEGT. The CDR3 region is CASRLAGATDTQYF. As DNA, the CDR3 is TGTGCCAGCAGGCTAGCGGGGGCCACAGATACGCAGTATTTT.